This TCR beta chain was found in a study of blood T cell repertoires in COVID-19. Study at large: Sample material is recorded as cDNA or gDNA derived from T cells, B-cell-depleted T cells, or PBMCs.

The V gene's germline CDR1 is SGHKS and CDR2 YYEKEE (reference sequence). The CDR3 runs 16 residues. Trimming removed 0 bases from V and 2 bases from J; junction bases left unmatched: 6. Per the original data handling: From reference gene primer amplification, estimates of nucleated cell counts were derived. Libraries were prepared by immunoSEQ multiplex PCR; TCRdb keeps only in-frame clonotypes and omits some of them. The V and J calls and clone size were taken over from that table, and D and trimming were inferred from the DNA. Seen here are hundreds of thousands of clones, roughly 90% observed once, and the top ten hold more than 5.5%.

This chain links TRBV5-5 with TRBJ2-7, with TRBD1 matching over 9 bases. The source material was peripheral blood. The TCR comes from a man between 60 and 75 years old who had recovered from COVID-19. CDR3 sequence (DNA): TGTGCCAGCAGCTTGGTATGGGGACAGGGAGCCTACGAGCAGTACTTC. This translates into CASSLVWGQGAYEQYF.